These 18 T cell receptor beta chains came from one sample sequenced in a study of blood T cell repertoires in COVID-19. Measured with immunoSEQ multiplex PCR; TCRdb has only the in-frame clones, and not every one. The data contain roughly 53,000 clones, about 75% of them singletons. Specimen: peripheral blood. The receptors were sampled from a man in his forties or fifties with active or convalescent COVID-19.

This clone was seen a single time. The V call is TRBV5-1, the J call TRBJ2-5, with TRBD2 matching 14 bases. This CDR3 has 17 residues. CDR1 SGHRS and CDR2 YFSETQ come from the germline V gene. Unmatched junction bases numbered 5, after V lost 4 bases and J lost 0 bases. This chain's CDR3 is CASSPGLAGVNQETQYF. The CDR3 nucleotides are TGCGCCAGCAGCCCGGGACTAGCGGGAGTGAACCAAGAGACCCAGTACTTC. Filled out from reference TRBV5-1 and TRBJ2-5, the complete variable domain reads KAGVTQTPRYLIKTRGQQVTLSCSPISGHRSVSWYQQTPGQGLQFLFEYFSETQRNKGNFPGRFSGRQFSNSRSEMNVSTLELGDSALYLCASSPGLAGVNQETQYFGPGTRLLVL.

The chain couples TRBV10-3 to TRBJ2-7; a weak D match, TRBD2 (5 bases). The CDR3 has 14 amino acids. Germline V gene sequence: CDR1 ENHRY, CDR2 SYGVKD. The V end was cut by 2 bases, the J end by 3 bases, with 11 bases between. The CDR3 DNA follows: TGTGCCATCAGTGAGACGAGACGGGGCTACGAGCAGTACTTC. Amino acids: CAISETRRGYEQYF.

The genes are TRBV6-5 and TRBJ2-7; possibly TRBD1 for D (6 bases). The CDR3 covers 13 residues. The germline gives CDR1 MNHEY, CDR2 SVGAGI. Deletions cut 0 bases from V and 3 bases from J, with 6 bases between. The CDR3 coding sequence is TGTGCCAGCAGTTACTCCAGGGGCTACGAGCAGTACTTC. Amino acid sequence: CASSYSRGYEQYF.

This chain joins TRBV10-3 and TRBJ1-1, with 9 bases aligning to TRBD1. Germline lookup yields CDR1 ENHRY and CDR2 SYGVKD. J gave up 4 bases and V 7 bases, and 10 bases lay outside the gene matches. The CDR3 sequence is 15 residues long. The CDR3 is CAITYRTGAATEAFF. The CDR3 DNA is TGTGCCATCACCTACCGGACAGGGGCGGCCACTGAAGCTTTCTTT.

Written as DNA, the CDR3 is TGTGCCAGCAGCTTAGCCCTAACCTACGAGCAGTACTTC. Translation: CASSLALTYEQYF. The chain employs TRBV7-8 and TRBJ2-7; D gene uncertain. This CDR3 comprises 13 residues. Trimming cost V 0 bases and J 2 bases, with 5 bases left between them. Looked up from germline, CDR1 is SGHVS and CDR2 is FQNEAQ.

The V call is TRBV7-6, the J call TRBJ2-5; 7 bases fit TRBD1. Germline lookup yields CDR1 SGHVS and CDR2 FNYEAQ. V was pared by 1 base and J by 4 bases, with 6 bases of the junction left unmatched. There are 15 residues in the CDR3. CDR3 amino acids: CASSLGGQLTETQYF. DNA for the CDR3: TGTGCCAGCAGCTTAGGGGGACAGTTAACAGAGACCCAGTACTTC.

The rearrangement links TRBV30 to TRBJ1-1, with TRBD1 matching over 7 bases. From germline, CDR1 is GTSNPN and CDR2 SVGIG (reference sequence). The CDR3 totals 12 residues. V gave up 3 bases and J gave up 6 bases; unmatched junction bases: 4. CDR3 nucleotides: TGTGCCTGGAGCCCACAGGGGTCTGAAGCTTTCTTT. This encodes CAWSPQGSEAFF.

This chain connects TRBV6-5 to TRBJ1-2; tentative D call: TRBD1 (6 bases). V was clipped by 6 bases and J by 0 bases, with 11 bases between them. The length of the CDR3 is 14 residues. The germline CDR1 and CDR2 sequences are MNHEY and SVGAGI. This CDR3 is CASRTNRANYGYTF. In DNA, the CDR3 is TGTGCCAGCAGAACCAACAGGGCTAACTATGGCTACACCTTC.

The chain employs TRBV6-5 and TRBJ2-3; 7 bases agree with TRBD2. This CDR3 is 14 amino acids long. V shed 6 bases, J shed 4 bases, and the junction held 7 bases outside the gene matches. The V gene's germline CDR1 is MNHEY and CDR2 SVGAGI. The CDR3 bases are TGTGCCAGCAGAACAACGGGAGGCTCAGATACGCAGTATTTT. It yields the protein CASRTTGGSDTQYF.

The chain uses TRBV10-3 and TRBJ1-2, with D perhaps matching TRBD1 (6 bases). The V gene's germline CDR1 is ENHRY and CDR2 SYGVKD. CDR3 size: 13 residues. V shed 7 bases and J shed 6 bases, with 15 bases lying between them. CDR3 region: CAIMGRGSDGYTF. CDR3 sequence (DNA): TGTGCCATCATGGGTAGGGGGTCGGATGGCTACACCTTC.

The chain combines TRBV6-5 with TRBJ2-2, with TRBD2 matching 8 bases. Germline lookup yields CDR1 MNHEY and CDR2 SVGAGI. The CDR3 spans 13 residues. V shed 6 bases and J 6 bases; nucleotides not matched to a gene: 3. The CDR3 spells CASRGLAAGELFF. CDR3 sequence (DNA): TGTGCCAGCAGAGGACTAGCCGCCGGGGAGCTGTTTTTT.

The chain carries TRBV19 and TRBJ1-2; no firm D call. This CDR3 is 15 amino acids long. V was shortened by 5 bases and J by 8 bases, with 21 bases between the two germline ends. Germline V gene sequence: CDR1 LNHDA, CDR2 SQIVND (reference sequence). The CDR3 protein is CASSLEAGREVGYTF. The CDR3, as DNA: TGTGCCAGTAGTTTGGAGGCGGGCCGGGAGGTCGGCTACACCTTC.

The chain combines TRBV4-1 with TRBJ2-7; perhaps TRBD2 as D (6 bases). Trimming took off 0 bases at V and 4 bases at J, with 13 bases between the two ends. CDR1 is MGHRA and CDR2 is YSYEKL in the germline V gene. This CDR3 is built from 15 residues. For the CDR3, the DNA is TGCGCCAGCAGCCAAGATTCCCTACTAGCTTACGAGCAGTACTTC. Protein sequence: CASSQDSLLAYEQYF.

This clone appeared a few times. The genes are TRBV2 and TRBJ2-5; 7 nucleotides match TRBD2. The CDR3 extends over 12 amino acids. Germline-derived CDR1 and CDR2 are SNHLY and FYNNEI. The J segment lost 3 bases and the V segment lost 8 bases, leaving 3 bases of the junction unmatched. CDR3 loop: CASSREEETQYF. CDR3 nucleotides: TGTGCCAGCTCACGGGAGGAAGAGACCCAGTACTTC.

The CDR3 region has the DNA TGTGCCACCATTCTAGCGGGGGACACAGATACGCAGTATTTT. It translates to CATILAGDTDTQYF. The genes are TRBV6-5 and TRBJ2-3; 10 nucleotides agree with TRBD2. CDR1 and CDR2 (germline): MNHEY, SVGAGI. The CDR3 has 14 residues. V gave up 10 bases and J gave up 2 bases; unmatched junction bases: 6.

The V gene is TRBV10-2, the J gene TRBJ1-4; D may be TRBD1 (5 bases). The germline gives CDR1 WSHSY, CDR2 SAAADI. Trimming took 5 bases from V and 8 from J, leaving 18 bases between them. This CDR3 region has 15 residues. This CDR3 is CASSFQGLIGEKLFF. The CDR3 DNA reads TGCGCCAGCAGTTTTCAGGGCCTTATTGGGGAAAAACTGTTTTTT.

The CDR3 protein is CASSPRTATYEQYF. The DNA for the CDR3 is TGTGCCAGCAGTCCACGGACAGCAACCTACGAGCAGTACTTC. The V call is TRBV2, the J call TRBJ2-7, with D possibly being TRBD1 (6 bases). V gave up 5 bases and J gave up 2 bases, with 13 bases separating them. CDR1 is SNHLY, CDR2 FYNNEI, per germline. The CDR3 extends over 14 amino acids.

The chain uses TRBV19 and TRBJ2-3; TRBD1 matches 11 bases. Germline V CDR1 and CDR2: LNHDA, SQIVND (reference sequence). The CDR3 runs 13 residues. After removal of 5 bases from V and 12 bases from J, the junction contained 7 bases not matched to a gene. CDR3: CASSPRTGGAQYF. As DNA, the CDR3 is TGTGCCAGTAGTCCGAGGACAGGGGGCGCCCAGTATTTT.